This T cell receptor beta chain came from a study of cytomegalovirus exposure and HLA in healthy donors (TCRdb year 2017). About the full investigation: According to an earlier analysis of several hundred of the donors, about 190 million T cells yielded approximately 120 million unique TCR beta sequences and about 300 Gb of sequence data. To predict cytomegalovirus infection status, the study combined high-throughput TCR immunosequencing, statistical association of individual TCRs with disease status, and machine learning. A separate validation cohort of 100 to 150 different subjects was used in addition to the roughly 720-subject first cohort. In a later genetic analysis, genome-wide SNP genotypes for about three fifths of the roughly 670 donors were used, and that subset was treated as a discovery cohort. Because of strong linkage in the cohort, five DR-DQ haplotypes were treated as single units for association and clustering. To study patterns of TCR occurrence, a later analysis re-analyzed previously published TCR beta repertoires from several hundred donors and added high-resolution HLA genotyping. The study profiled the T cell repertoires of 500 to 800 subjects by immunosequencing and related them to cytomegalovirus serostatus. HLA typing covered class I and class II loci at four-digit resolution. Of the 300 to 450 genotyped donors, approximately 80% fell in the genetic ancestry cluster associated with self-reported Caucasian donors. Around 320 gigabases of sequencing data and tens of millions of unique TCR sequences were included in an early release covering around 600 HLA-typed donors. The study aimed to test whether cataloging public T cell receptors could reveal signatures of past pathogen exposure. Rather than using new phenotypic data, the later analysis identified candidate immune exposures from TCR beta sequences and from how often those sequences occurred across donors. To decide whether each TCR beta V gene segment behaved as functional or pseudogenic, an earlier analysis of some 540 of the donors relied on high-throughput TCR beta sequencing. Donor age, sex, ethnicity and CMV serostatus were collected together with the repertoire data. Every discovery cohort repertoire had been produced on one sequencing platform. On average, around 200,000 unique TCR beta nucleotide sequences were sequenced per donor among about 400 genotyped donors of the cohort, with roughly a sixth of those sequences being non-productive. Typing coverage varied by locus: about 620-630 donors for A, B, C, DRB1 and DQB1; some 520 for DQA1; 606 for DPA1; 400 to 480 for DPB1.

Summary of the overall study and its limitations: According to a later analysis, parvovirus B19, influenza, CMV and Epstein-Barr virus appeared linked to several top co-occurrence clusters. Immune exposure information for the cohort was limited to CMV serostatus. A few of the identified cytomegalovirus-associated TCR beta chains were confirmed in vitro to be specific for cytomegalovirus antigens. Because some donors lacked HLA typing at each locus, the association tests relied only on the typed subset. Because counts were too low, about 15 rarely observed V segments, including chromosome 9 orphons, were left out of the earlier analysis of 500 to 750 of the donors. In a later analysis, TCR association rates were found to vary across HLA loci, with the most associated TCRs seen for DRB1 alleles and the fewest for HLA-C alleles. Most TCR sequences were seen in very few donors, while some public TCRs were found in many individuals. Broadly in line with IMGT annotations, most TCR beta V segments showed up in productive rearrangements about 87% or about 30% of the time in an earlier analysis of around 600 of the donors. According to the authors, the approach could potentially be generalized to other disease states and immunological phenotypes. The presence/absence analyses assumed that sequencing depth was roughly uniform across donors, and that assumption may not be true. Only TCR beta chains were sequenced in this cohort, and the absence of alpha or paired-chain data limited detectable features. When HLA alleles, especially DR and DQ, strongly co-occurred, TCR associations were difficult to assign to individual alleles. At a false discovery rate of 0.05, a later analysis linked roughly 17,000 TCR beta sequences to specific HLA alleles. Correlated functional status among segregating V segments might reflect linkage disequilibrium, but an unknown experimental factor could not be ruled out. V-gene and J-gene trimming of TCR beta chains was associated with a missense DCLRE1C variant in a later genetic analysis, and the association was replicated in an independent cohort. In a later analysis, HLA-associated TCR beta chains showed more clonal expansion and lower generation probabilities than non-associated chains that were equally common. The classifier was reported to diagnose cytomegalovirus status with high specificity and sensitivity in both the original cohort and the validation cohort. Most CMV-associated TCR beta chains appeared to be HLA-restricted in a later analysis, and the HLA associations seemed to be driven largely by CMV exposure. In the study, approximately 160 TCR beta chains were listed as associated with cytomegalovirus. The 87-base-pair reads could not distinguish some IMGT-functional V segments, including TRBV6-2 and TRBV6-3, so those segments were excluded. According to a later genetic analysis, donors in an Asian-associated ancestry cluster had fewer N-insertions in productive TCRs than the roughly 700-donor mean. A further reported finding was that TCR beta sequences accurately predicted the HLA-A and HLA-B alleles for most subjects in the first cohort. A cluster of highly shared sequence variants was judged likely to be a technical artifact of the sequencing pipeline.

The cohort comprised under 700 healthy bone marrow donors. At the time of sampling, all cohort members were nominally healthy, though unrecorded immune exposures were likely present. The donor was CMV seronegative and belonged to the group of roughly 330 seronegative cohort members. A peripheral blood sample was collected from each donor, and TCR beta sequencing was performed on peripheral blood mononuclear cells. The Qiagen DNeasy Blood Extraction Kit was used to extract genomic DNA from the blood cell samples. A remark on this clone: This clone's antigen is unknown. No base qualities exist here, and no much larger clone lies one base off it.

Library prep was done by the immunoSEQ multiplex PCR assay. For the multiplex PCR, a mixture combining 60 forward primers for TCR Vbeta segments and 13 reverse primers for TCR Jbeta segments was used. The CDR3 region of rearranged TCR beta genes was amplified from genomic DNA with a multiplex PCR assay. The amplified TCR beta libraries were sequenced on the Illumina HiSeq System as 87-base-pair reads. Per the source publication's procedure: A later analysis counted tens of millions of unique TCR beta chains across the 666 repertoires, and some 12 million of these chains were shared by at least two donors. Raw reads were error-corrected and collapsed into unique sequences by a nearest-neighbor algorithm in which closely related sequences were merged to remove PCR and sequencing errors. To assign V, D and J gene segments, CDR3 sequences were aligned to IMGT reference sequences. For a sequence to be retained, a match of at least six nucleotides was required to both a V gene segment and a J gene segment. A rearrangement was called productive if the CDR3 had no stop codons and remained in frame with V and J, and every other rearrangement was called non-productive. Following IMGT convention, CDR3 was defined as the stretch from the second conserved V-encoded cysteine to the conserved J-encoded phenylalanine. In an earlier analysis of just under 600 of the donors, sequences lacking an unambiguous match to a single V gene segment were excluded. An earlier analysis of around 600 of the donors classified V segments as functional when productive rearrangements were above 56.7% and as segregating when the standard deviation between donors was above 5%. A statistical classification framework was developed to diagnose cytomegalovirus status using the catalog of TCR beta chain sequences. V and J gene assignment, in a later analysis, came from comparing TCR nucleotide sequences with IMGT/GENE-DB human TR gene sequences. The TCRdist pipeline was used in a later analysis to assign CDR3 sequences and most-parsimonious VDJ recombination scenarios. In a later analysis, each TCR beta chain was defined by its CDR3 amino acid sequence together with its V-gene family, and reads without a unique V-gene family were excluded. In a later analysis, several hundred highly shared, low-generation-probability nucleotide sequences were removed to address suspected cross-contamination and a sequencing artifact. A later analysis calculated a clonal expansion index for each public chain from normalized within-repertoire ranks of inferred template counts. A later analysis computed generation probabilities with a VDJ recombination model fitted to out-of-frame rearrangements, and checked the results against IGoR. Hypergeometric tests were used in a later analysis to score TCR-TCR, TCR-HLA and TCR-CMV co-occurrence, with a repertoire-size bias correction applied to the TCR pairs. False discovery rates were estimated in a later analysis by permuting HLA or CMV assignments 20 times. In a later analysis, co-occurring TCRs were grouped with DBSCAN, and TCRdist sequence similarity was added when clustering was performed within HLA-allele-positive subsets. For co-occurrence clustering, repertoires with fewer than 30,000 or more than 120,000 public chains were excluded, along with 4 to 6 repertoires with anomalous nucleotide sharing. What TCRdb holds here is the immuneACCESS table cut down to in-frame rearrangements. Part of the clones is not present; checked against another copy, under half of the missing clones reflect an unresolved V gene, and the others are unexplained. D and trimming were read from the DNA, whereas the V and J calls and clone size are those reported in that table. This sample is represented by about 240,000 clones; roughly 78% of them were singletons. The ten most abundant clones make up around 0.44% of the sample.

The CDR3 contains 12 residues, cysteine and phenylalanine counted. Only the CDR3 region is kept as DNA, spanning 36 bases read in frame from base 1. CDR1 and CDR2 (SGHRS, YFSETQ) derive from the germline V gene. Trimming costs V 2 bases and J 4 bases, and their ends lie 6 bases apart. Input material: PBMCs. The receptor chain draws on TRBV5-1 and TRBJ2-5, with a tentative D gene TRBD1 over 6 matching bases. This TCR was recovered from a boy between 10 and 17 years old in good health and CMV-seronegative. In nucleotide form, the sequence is TGCGCCAGCAGCTTACAGGGAGAGACCCAGTACTTC. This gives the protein CASSLQGETQYF.